Each of the 15 T cell receptor beta chains below was sequenced from the same sample in a study of PD-1 blockade in classical Hodgkin lymphoma. This table comes from immunoSEQ multiplex PCR, and its TCRdb copy is limited to in-frame clones, with some not included. The sample lists 13,000 to 15,000 clones; roughly 80% were seen once. This sample's time point: cycle 4 day 1 (C4D1), after 6 weeks of nivolumab. In every patient, relapse followed autologous stem cell transplantation, while exposure to brentuximab vedotin differed. Material: peripheral blood mononuclear cells (PBMCs), obtained before the fourth cycle of nivolumab. The receptors here all came from a human donor with classical Hodgkin lymphoma.

V is TRBV10-1 and J is TRBJ1-1; no definite D call. V was pared by 1 base and J by 1 base, with 7 bases between. The CDR3 consists of 14 residues. Germline V lookup: CDR1 WNHNN, CDR2 SYGVQD (reference sequence). The CDR3 loop is CASSEYAGNTEAFF. CDR3 DNA sequence: TGCGCCAGCAGTGAGTATGCGGGGAACACTGAAGCTTTCTTT.

This chain links TRBV10-1 with TRBJ2-1; D unclear. The V end lost 6 bases, the J end lost 5 bases, and 11 bases lay between the germline ends. The CDR3 is made up of 13 amino acids. Germline V gene sequence: CDR1 WNHNN, CDR2 SYGVQD (reference sequence). The CDR3 here is CASSLTIDNEQFF. The CDR3, as DNA: TGCGCCAGCAGCTTGACAATCGACAATGAGCAGTTCTTC.

The table lists this clone with a few counts. This sequence joins TRBV6-1 and TRBJ1-4, with D hard to call. This CDR3 is 16 amino acids long. The germline CDR1 and CDR2 sequences are MNHNS and SASEGT. V lost 2 bases to trimming and J lost 0 bases, with 10 bases between them. The CDR3 nucleotides read TGTGCCAGCAGTGAATACCGGGGTGCAACTAATGAAAAACTGTTTTTT. Its protein is CASSEYRGATNEKLFF.

The CDR3, as DNA: TGTGCCAGCAGCATTAGCGGCCTTAGCTCCTACAATGAGCAGTTCTTC. Translating gives CASSISGLSSYNEQFF. The J gene is TRBJ2-1, the V gene TRBV7-3, with a weak D call TRBD2 (6 bases). With 5 bases removed from V and 0 bases from J, the gap between germline ends came to 14 bases. Germline V gene lookup returns CDR1 SGHTA and CDR2 FQGTGA. This CDR3 region has 16 residues.

In DNA, the CDR3 is TGTGCCAGCAGCTTAGGTGGCGGCGGGGCCAACGTCCTGACTTTC. It is translated as CASSLGGGGANVLTF. This rearrangement joins TRBV7-2 to TRBJ2-6; no clear D. From germline, CDR1 is SGHTA and CDR2 FQGNSA. CDR3 length equals 15 residues. Trimming stripped 1 base from V and 4 bases from J, with 8 bases between.

This clone was counted once. This sequence joins TRBV25-1 and TRBJ2-3, with D hard to call. The CDR3 totals 13 residues. Per the germline V gene, CDR1 is MGHDK and CDR2 is SYGVNS. Trimming removed 5 bases at V and 2 bases at J, with 8 bases between. CDR3 coding DNA: TGTGCCAGCAGTCGGGCAGCCACAGATACGCAGTATTTT. Protein sequence: CASSRAATDTQYF.

This rearrangement joins TRBV18 to TRBJ1-2; 10 bases are a match to TRBD1. The germline V gene encodes CDR1 KGHSH and CDR2 LQKENI. Trimming removed 4 bases from V and 4 bases from J; junction bases left unmatched: 9. CDR3 length: 16 residues. This CDR3 is CASSRTGTGDGYGYTF. CDR3 DNA: TGTGCCAGCTCACGGACCGGGACAGGGGACGGCTATGGCTACACCTTC.

The chain employs TRBV10-2 and TRBJ1-4; 9 bases line up with TRBD1. The CDR3 is 16 residues long. Germline V gives CDR1 WSHSY, CDR2 SAAADI. With V trimmed by 6 bases and J by 0 bases, 5 bases remained unmatched. The CDR3 spells CASSEGQGATNEKLFF. As DNA, the CDR3 is TGCGCCAGCAGCGAGGGACAGGGAGCAACTAATGAAAAACTGTTTTTT.

This rearrangement joins TRBV4-2 to TRBJ2-7, with 11 positions matching TRBD1. CDR1 is LGHNA and CDR2 is YNFKEQ in the germline V gene. After removal of 3 bases from V and 7 bases from J, the junction contained 8 bases not matched to a gene. The CDR3 consists of 15 residues. CDR3 region: CASSQSGQGAKEQYF. CDR3 nucleotides: TGTGCCAGCAGCCAGTCCGGACAGGGGGCAAAAGAGCAGTACTTC.

This clone was picked up one time. The chain employs TRBV5-5 and TRBJ2-7; D gene unclear. The CDR3 is 12 residues long. Germline values: CDR1 SGHKS, CDR2 YYEKEE (reference sequence). Trimming cost V 0 bases and J 6 bases, with 7 bases left between them. CDR3 loop: CASSLAFSEQYF. The CDR3 bases are TGTGCCAGCAGCTTGGCGTTTAGCGAGCAGTACTTC.

The chain has TRBV7-9 and TRBJ2-2; 9 nucleotides align to TRBD2. Trimming at V came to 3 bases and at J to 4 bases, leaving 3 bases not matched to a gene. Germline-derived CDR1 and CDR2 are SEHNR and FQNEAQ (reference sequence). The CDR3 length is 15 residues. CDR3: CASSLLAGVTGELFF. The CDR3, as DNA: TGTGCCAGCAGCTTGTTAGCGGGGGTCACCGGGGAGCTGTTTTTT.

The chain is built from TRBV4-3 and TRBJ2-2; TRBD1 aligns across 8 bases. Trimming cost V 4 bases and J 4 bases; bases outside gene matches: 5. Germline CDR1 and CDR2: LGHNA and YSLEER. CDR3 length: 15 amino acids. In DNA, the CDR3 is TGCGCCAGCAGCCCTGGGACAGGCCGCACCGGGGAGCTGTTTTTT. Its protein is CASSPGTGRTGELFF.

The V and J genes are TRBV7-2 and TRBJ2-4, with no clear D. Deletions cut 4 bases from V and 8 bases from J, with 9 bases between. CDR3 length: 12 residues. Germline V gives CDR1 SGHTA, CDR2 FQGNSA. In DNA, the CDR3 is TGTGCCAGCAGCTCACGAATTGACATTCAGTACTTC. It translates to CASSSRIDIQYF.

This clone was found once. The J gene is TRBJ2-3, the V gene TRBV27; 10 bases fit TRBD2. Per germline, CDR1 MNHEY and CDR2 SMNVEV (reference sequence). Unmatched junction bases numbered 17, after V lost 5 bases and J lost 3 bases. The CDR3 has 19 residues. The CDR3 DNA reads TGTGCCAGCAGTCCACTCCGGGCTAGCGGGGGCCGAGAGACAGATACGCAGTATTTT. This translates into CASSPLRASGGRETDTQYF.

This clone was observed a few times. V usage is TRBV7-9 and J usage is TRBJ1-1; D is possibly TRBD1 (5 bases). Per the germline V gene, CDR1 is SEHNR and CDR2 is FQNEAQ (reference sequence). The germline V and J ends were trimmed by 0 bases and 9 bases, with 5 bases remaining between them. The CDR3 loop spans 11 amino acids. The CDR3 DNA is TGTGCCAGCAGCTTAGCGGGGCAAGCTTTCTTT. This translates into CASSLAGQAFF.